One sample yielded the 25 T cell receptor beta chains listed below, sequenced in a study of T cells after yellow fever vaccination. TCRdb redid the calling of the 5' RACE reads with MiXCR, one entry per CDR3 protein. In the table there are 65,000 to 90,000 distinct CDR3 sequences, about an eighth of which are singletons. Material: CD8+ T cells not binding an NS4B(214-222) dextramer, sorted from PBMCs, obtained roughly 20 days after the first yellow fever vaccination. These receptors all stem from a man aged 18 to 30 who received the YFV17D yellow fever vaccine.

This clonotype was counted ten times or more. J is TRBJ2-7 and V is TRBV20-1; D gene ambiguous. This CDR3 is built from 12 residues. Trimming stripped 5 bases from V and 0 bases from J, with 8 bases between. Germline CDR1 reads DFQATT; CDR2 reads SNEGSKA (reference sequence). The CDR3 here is CSAETGSYEQYV. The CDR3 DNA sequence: TGCAGTGCTGAGACGGGCTCCTACGAGCAGTACGTC.

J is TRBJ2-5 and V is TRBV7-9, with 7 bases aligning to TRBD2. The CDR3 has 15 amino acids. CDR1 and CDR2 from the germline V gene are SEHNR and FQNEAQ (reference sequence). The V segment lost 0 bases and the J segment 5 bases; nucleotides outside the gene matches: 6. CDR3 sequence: CASSLATSYEETQYF. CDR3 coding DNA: TGTGCCAGCAGCTTAGCGACTAGCTACGAGGAGACCCAGTACTTC.

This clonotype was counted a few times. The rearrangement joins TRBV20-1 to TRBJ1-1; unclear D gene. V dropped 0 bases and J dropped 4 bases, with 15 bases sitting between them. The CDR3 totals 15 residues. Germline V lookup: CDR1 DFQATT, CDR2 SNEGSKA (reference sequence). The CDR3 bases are TGCAGTGCTAGAGACCTCGGAGGGATCATCACTGAAGCTTTCTTT. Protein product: CSARDLGGIITEAFF.

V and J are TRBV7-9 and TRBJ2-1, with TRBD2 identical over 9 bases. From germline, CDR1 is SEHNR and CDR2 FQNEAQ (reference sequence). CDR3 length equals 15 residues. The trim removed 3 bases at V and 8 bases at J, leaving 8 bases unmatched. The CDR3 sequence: CASSFAGTSIHEQFF. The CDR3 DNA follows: TGTGCCAGCAGCTTCGCCGGGACTAGCATCCATGAGCAGTTCTTC. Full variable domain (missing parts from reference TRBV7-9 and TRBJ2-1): DTGVSQNPRHKITKRGQNVTFRCDPISEHNRLYWYRQTLGQGPEFLTYFQNEAQLEKSRLLSDRFSAERPKGSFSTLEIQRTEQGDSAMYLCASSFAGTSIHEQFFGPGTRLTVL.

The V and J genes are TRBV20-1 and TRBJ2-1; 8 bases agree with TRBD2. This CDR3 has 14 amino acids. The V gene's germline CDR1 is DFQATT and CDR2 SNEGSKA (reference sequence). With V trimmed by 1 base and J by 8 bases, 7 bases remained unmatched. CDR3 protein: CSARVDGGAYEQFF. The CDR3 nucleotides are TGCAGTGCTAGAGTTGACGGGGGGGCCTATGAGCAGTTCTTC.

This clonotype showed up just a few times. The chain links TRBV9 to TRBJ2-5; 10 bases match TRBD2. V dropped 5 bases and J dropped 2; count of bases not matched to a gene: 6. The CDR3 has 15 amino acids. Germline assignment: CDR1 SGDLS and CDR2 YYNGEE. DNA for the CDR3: TGTGCCAGCAGTCCTAGCGGGGGAGGACAAGAGACCCAGTACTTC. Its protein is CASSPSGGGQETQYF.

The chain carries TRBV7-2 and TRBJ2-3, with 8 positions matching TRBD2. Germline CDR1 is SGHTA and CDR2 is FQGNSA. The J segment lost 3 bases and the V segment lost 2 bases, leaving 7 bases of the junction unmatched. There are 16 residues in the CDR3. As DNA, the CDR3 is TGTGCCAGCAGCTTAACGGTGGCTAGCGGGACAGATACGCAGTATTTT. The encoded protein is CASSLTVASGTDTQYF.

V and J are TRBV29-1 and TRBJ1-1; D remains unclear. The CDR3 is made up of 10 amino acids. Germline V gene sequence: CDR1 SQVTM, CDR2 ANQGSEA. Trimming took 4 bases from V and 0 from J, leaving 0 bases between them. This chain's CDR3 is CSVVNTEAFF. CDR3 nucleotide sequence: TGCAGCGTTGTGAACACTGAAGCTTTCTTT.

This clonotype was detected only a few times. In DNA form, the CDR3 reads TGTGCCAGCAGTTCCTTCTCGACAGGGTGGGGGAACGAGCAGTACTTC. Its protein product is CASSSFSTGWGNEQYF. The chain carries TRBV27 and TRBJ2-7; TRBD1 matches at 7 bases. J was trimmed by 5 bases and V by 4 bases; bases with no gene match: 14. The CDR3 contains 16 residues. CDR1 and CDR2 (germline): MNHEY, SMNVEV (reference sequence).

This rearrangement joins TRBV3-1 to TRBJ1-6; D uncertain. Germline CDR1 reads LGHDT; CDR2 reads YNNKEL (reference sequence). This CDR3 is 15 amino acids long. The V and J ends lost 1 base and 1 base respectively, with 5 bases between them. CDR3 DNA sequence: TGTGCCAGCAGCCAAGTCTTATCCTATAATTCACCCCTCCACTTT. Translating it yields CASSQVLSYNSPLHF.

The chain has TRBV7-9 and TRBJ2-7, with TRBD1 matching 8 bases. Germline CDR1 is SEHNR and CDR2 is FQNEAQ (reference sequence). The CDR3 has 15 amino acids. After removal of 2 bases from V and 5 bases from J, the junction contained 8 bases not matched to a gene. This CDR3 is CASSLYETGEDEQYF. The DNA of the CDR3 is TGTGCCAGCAGCTTATACGAGACAGGGGAGGACGAGCAGTACTTC.

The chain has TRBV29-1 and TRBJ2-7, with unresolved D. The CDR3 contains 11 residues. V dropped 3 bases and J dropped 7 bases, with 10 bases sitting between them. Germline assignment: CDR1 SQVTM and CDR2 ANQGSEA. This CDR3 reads CSVELGLEQYF. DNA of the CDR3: TGCAGCGTTGAGCTAGGGTTGGAGCAGTACTTC.

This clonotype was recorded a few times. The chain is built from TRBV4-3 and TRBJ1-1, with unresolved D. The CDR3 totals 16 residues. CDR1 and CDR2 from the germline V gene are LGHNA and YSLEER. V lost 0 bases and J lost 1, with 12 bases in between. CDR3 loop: CASSQDRVFWNTEAFF. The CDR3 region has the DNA TGCGCCAGCAGCCAAGATAGGGTGTTTTGGAACACTGAAGCTTTCTTT.

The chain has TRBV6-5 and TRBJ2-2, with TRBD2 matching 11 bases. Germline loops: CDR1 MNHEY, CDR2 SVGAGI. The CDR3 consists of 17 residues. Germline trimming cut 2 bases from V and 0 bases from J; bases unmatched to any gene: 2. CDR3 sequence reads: CASSYGSGGANTGELFF. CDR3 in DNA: TGTGCCAGCAGTTACGGTAGCGGGGGGGCGAACACCGGGGAGCTGTTTTTT.

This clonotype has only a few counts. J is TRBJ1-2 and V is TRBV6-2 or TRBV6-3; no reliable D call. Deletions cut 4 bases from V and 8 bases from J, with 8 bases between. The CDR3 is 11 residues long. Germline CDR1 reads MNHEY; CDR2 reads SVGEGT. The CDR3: CASSFPTGYTF. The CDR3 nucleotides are TGTGCCAGCAGTTTCCCCACCGGCTACACCTTC.

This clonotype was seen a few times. The CDR3 sequence: CSARDTGSYGYTF. As DNA, the CDR3 is TGCAGTGCTAGAGATACAGGGAGCTATGGCTACACCTTC. The chain has TRBV20-1 and TRBJ1-2, with a weak D call TRBD1 (6 bases). V lost 0 bases and J lost 4, with 9 bases in between. This CDR3 has 13 residues. In germline, CDR1 is DFQATT, CDR2 SNEGSKA (reference sequence).

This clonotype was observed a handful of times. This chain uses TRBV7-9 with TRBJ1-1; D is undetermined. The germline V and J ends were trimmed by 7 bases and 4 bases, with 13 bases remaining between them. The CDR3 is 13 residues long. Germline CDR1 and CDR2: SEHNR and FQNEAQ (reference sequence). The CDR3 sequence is CASTLTGGTEAFF. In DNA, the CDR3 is TGTGCCAGCACCTTGACCGGCGGCACTGAAGCTTTCTTT.

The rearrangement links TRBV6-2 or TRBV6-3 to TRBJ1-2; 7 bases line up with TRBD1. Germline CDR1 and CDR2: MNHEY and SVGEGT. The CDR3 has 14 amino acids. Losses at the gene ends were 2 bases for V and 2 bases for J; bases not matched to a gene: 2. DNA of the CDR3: TGTGCCAGCAGTTACCAGGGGGTCAACTATGGCTACACCTTC. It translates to CASSYQGVNYGYTF.

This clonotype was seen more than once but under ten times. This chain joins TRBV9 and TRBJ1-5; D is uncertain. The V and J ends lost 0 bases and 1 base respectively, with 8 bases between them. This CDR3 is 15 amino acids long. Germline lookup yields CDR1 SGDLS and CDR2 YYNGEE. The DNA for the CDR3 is TGTGCCAGCAGCGTAGAGGGAGAGAGCAATCAGCCCCAGCATTTT. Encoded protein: CASSVEGESNQPQHF.

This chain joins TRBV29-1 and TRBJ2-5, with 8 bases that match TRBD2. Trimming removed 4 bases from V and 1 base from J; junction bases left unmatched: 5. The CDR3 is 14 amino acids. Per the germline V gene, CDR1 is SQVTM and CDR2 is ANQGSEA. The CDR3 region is CSVVLAGTQETQYF. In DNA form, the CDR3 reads TGCAGCGTTGTGCTAGCGGGTACCCAAGAGACCCAGTACTTC. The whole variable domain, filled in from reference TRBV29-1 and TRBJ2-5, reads SAVISQKPSRDICQRGTSLTIQCQVDSQVTMMFWYRQQPGQSLTLIATANQGSEATYESGFVIDKFPISRPNLTFSTLTVSNMSPEDSSIYLCSVVLAGTQETQYFGPGTRLLVL.

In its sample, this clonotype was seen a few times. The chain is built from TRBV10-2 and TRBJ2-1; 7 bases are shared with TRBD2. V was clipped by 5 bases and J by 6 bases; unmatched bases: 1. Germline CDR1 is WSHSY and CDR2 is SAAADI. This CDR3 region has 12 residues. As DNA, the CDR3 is TGCGCCAGCAGTTGGGGGGGCAATGAGCAGTTCTTC. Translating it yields CASSWGGNEQFF.

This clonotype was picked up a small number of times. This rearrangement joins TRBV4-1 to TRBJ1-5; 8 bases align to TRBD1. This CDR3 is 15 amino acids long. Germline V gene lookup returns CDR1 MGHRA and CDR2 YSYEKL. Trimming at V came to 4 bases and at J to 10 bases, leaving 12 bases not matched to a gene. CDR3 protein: CASSRRDRGLYPQHF. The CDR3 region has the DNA TGCGCCAGCAGCCGAAGAGACAGGGGCTTATACCCCCAGCATTTT.

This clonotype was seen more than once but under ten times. The CDR3 is CASSGTGRRLNTEAFF. As DNA, the CDR3 is TGTGCCAGCAGCGGGACGGGCCGTAGATTGAACACTGAAGCTTTCTTT. This chain connects TRBV2 to TRBJ1-1, with D perhaps TRBD1 (5 bases). The CDR3 consists of 16 residues. V was cut by 6 bases and J by 0 bases, with 17 bases left in between. CDR1 SNHLY and CDR2 FYNNEI come from the germline V gene.

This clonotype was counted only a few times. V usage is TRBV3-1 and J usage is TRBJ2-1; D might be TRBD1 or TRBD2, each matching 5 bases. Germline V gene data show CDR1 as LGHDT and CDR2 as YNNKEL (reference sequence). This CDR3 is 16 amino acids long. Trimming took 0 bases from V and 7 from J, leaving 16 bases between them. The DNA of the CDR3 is TGTGCCAGCAGCCAAGATCGAGGGGCCACGGGGAATGAGCAGTTCTTC. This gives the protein CASSQDRGATGNEQFF.

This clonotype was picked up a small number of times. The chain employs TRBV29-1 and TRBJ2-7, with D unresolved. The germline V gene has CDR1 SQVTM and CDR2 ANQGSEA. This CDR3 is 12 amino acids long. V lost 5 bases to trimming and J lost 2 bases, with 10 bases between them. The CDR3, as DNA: TGCAGCGTTTCCACAAATACCTACGAGCAGTACGTC. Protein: CSVSTNTYEQYV.